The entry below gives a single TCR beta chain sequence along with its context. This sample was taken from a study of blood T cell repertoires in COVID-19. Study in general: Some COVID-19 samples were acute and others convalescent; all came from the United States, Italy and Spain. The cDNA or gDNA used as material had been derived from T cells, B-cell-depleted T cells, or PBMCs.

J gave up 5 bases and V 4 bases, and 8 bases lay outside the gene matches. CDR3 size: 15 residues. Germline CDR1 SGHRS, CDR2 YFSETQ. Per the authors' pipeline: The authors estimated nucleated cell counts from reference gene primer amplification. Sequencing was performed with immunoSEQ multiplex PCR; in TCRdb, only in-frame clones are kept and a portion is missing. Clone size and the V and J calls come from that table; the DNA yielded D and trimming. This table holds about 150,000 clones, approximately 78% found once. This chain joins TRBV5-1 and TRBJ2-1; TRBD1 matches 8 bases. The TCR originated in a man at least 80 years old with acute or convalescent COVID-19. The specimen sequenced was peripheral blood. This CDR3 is CASSHLPGQDNEQFF. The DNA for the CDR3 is TGCGCCAGCAGCCACCTCCCGGGACAGGACAATGAGCAGTTCTTC.